The clone carrying this T cell receptor (beta chain) has a count of ten or more. As yet, its antigen is unknown. Bulk TCR libraries used previously described methods and listed TCR primers. TCRdb reprocessed the PCR reads with MiXCR, giving one entry per CDR3 protein. Of about 640,000 distinct CDR3 sequences listed, nearly 20% were seen once; the top ten hold around 0.86%. This sample stems from a study of molecular identifiers for immune sequencing clone quantification. A CD8+CD4-CCR7+CD45RA+ gate was used to sort naive CD8 T cells. Study-wide results and limits: In CMV-specific effectors, clones above 20 copies held over 98% of molecules; naive, under 1%. Single-cell amounts of spiked Jurkat TCR RNA were reportedly detectable among about 960,000 naive cells.

Trimming removed 8 bases from V and 5 bases from J, with 12 bases in between. This CDR3 has 12 residues. The germline V gene has CDR1 SGDLS and CDR2 YYNGEE. Sample: naive CD8+ T cells from blood, with Jurkat cell RNA spiked in. Subset denoted: FACS-sorted CD8+CD4-CCR7+CD45RA+ naive T cells. The chain joins TRBV9 to TRBJ2-3; perhaps TRBD2 as D (5 bases). The receptor comes from a human donor in good health. Some libraries in this study had Jurkat cell RNA spiked in. The CDR3 DNA reads as TGTGCCAGTTCGGACGGAGGAGATACGCAGTATTTT. Its translation: CASSDGGDTQYF.